This TCR beta chain appears in the sequencing data of a study of T cells in Graves' hyperthyroidism and ophthalmopathy. Study-level findings and limits: With a median lead of around 6.7 months before onset, the model predicted ophthalmopathy. Clonotypes that were expanded in thyroid above 0.001 mostly appeared in blood too.

RNA transcripts yielded amplified TCR beta CDR3 regions. HTBI primers drove first-round RT-PCR of the TCR CDR3. TCRdb re-analysed the multiplex PCR reads in MiXCR, keeping a single row per CDR3 protein. The table lists about 640,000 distinct CDR3 sequences, more than 20% of them singletons, with under 35% in the top ten. At least 3 on the Clinical Activity Score was recorded for ophthalmopathy patients, who also had NOSPECS grade at least 4 and duration under 3 months. A patient was excluded if there was uncontrolled infection, other autoimmune disease, pregnancy or lactation. The CDR3 extends over 13 amino acids. Germline CDR1 is MNHNS and CDR2 is SASEGT. V lost 8 bases to trimming and J lost 1 base, with 10 bases between them. With regard to this clonotype: Its cognate antigen is unknown.

Sequencing used blood. The sequence was obtained from a young man with Graves' ophthalmopathy. The genes are TRBV6-1 and TRBJ2-3, with D perhaps assigned TRBD1 or TRBD2 (5 bases each). The CDR3 loop reads CASVGVRTDTQYF. The CDR3, as DNA: TGTGCCAGCGTGGGGGTTCGCACAGATACGCAGTATTTT.